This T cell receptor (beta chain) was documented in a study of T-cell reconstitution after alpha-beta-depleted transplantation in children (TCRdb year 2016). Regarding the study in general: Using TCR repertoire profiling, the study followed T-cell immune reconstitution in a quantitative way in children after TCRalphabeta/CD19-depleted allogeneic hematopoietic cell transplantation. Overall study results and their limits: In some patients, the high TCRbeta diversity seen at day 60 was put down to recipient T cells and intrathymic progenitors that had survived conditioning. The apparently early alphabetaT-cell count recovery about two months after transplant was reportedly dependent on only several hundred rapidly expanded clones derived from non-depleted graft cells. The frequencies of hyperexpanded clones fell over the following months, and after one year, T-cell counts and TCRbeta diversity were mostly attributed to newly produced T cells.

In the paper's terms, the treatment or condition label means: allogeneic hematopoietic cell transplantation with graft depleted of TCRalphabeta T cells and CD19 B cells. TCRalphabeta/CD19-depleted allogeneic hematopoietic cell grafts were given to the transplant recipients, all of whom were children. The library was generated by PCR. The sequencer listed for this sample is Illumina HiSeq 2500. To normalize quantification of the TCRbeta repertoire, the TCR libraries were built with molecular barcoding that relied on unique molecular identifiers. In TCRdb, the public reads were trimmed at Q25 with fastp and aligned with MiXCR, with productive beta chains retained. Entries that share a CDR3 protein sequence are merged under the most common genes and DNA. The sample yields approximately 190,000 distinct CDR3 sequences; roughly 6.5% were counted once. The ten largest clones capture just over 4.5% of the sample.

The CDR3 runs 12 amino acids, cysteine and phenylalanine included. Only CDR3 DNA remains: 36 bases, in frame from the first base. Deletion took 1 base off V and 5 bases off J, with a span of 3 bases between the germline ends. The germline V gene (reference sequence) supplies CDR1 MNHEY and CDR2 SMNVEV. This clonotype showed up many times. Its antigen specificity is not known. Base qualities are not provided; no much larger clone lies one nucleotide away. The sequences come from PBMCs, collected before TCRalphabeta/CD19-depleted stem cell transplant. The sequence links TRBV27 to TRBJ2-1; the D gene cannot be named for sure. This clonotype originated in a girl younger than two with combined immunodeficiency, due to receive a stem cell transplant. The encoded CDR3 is CASSLYNNEQFF. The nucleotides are TGTGCCAGCAGTTTATACAACAATGAGCAGTTCTTC.